A selection of T cell receptor beta chains follows, all from one sample in a study of cytomegalovirus exposure and HLA in healthy donors. Assay used: immunoSEQ multiplex PCR; TCRdb lists only in-frame clones, some missing. The sample lists some 210,000 clones, 60% to 80% occurring once. Sequencing input: PBMCs. These receptors came from a woman aged 25 to 39 in good health and CMV-seropositive. Each CDR3 is given with its conserved first and last residue.

j_call v_call cdr3_aa
TRBJ1-1 TRBV18 CASSPQQGKGEAFF
TRBJ1-5 TRBV27 CASSLYGSQPQHF
TRBJ2-3 TRBV30 CAWSKRELADTQYF
TRBJ1-2 TRBV11-1 CASSLASPGQGLYGYTF
TRBJ2-1 TRBV7-2 CASRSTSGRHEQFF
TRBJ1-1 TRBV6-1 CASSELLAHTEAFF
TRBJ2-2 TRBV29-1 CSVEADWNGELFF
TRBJ1-5 TRBV18 CASSPGGGNQPQHF
TRBJ1-1 TRBV10-1 CASSPGTTMNTEAFF
TRBJ2-6 TRBV19 CASSLLHVGANVLTF
TRBJ2-5 TRBV5-1 CASSLSGTGKMGETQYF
TRBJ2-7 TRBV7-2 CASSLAGTNYEQYF
TRBJ1-1 TRBV29-1 CSVDAGGNTEAFF
TRBJ2-7 TRBV21-1 CASSKGREATYEQYF
TRBJ1-2 TRBV4-3 CASSSGAAVNGYTF
TRBJ2-2 TRBV6-6 CASRGFPDRAGELFF
TRBJ1-5 TRBV27 CASSFGGQPQHF
TRBJ2-2 TRBV28 CASRQSVVNTGELFF
TRBJ2-7 TRBV19 CASSRNRGAYEQYF
TRBJ1-2 TRBV5-8 CASSFPAVKVELLRYGYTF
TRBJ2-5 TRBV7-7 CASSLGRGREQYF
TRBJ1-1 TRBV9 CASSDPRDTEAFF
TRBJ2-7 TRBV7-8 CASSLAGGTPYEQYF
TRBJ1-4 TRBV5-4 CASSPGHGEKLFF
TRBJ1-5 TRBV6-6 CASSYPGSQGARAQHF
TRBJ2-7 TRBV6-5 CASSYSDRGSYEQYF
TRBJ2-3 TRBV21-1 CARKGPRGDTQYF
TRBJ2-3 TRBV7-3 CASSSGLAGGRADTQYF
TRBJ1-2 TRBV29-1 CSVSDSYGYTF
TRBJ2-7 TRBV29-1 CSVLTSGVYEQYF
TRBJ2-3 TRBV7-2 CASSLGLGLGVDTQYF
TRBJ1-4 TRBV29-1 CSVAHNNEKLFF
TRBJ1-2 TRBV9 CASSATGAGGYTF
TRBJ1-5 TRBV25-1 CASSVTGSNQPQHF
TRBJ2-2 TRBV7-2 CASSFRLGPTGELFF
TRBJ2-7 TRBV4-2 CASSQAQLAGDYEQYF
TRBJ2-3 TRBV5-4 CASSSSGTATDTQYF
TRBJ1-4 TRBV2 CASRRQGLANEKLFF
TRBJ2-1 TRBV5-1 CASSPGTSGGMNNEQFF